The 15 T cell receptor beta chains reported below all come from one sample, sequenced in a study of lymphopenia after photon versus proton radiotherapy. The assay was immunoSEQ multiplex PCR, and TCRdb's table has in-frame clones only and misses some. The sample yields 25,000 or so clones, 75% to 90% seen once. The sequencing here drew on peripheral blood, taken from a patient treated with photon-based radiotherapy. These receptors originate from a young man with gastric cancer.

The CDR3 reads CAIRGTKTEQFF. DNA for the CDR3: TGTGCCATCAGGGGGACTAAAACTGAGCAGTTCTTC. The chain joins TRBV10-3 to TRBJ2-1, with 7 bases identical to TRBD2. J lost 9 bases, V lost 6 bases, and 5 bases had no gene match. The CDR3 length is 12 residues. Germline CDR1 and CDR2: ENHRY and SYGVKD.

This clone was counted only a few times. The chain combines TRBV19 with TRBJ1-2; 7 bases line up with TRBD1. Germline values: CDR1 LNHDA, CDR2 SQIVND (reference sequence). The CDR3 covers 12 residues. V was clipped by 6 bases and J by 13 bases; unmatched bases: 11. This chain's CDR3 is CASSPGTAGPTF. CDR3 in DNA: TGTGCCAGTAGCCCCGGGACAGCAGGCCCCACCTTC.

This chain links TRBV28 with TRBJ2-5; 8 bases are a match to TRBD1. The DNA end lines up better with TRBJ2-7; the J call may be wrong. The germline gives CDR1 MDHEN, CDR2 SYDVKM. The CDR3 has 18 residues. CDR3 DNA sequence: TGTGCCAGCACCCGACGGGCTTGGACAGGGCGCAGGTCCTACGAGCAGTACTTC. Its translation: CASTRRAWTGRRSYEQYF.

This chain's CDR3 is CASSGGGGKTQYF. DNA of the CDR3: TGTGCCAGCAGTGGCGGGGGAGGGAAGACCCAGTACTTC. The chain links TRBV2 to TRBJ2-5; TRBD2 matches at 7 bases. Germline CDR1 is SNHLY and CDR2 is FYNNEI. The CDR3 loop spans 13 amino acids. V lost 4 bases to trimming and J lost 6 bases; unmatched junction nucleotides: 5.

Only a few counts were recorded for this clone. This chain connects TRBV2 to TRBJ1-6, with D possibly being TRBD1 (6 bases). The germline V gene has CDR1 SNHLY and CDR2 FYNNEI. Trimming cost V 2 bases and J 7 bases, with 12 bases left between them. CDR3 length equals 15 residues. The CDR3 DNA reads as TGTGCCAGCAGTGAATTGGTGGGGGCGAATTCACCCCTCCACTTT. Translation gives CASSELVGANSPLHF.

The chain uses TRBV4-1 and TRBJ2-1; D call uncertain. The CDR3 has 13 residues. Germline V lookup: CDR1 MGHRA, CDR2 YSYEKL. Trimming pared 1 base from V and 8 bases from J, leaving 9 bases between. The chain's CDR3 is CASSQGVKDEQFF. For the CDR3, the DNA is TGCGCCAGCAGCCAAGGGGTTAAAGATGAGCAGTTCTTC.

The rearrangement links TRBV28 to TRBJ2-7, with no clear D. From germline, CDR1 is MDHEN and CDR2 SYDVKM. Trimming stripped 5 bases from V and 2 bases from J, with 10 bases between. CDR3 length: 13 amino acids. In DNA, the CDR3 is TGTGCCAGCAGTCTTTCCCCAACCTACGAGCAGTACTTC. Translated, it gives CASSLSPTYEQYF. Full variable domain (outside the CDR3, taken from reference TRBV28 and TRBJ2-7): DVKVTQSSRYLVKRTGEKVFLECVQDMDHENMFWYRQDPGLGLRLIYFSYDVKMKEKGDIPEGYSVSREKKERFSLILESASTNQTSMYLCASSLSPTYEQYFGPGTRLTVT.

V is TRBV7-8 and J is TRBJ1-5, with 7 bases fitting TRBD1. The CDR3 contains 15 residues. Losses at the gene ends were 5 bases for V and 1 base for J; bases not matched to a gene: 5. Germline lookup yields CDR1 SGHVS and CDR2 FQNEAQ. For the CDR3, the DNA is TGTGCCAGCAGCCCAAGACAGGGCAGCAATCAGCCCCAGCATTTT. Its protein is CASSPRQGSNQPQHF.

The chain joins TRBV4-1 to TRBJ2-1; tentative D call: TRBD2 (6 bases). Germline V gene lookup returns CDR1 MGHRA and CDR2 YSYEKL. V was cut by 3 bases and J by 5 bases, with 11 bases left in between. This CDR3 is built from 14 residues. As DNA, the CDR3 is TGCGCCAGCAGCCAGTTAACTAGCAACAATGAGCAGTTCTTC. It yields the protein CASSQLTSNNEQFF.

The CDR3 DNA reads TGCAGCGTTGCTTCAGCAAACATTCAGTACTTC. It specifies CSVASANIQYF. This sequence joins TRBV29-1 and TRBJ2-4; D call uncertain. The germline V gene encodes CDR1 SQVTM and CDR2 ANQGSEA. The ends were cut back, 4 bases at V and 6 bases at J, with 7 bases in the middle. The CDR3 is 11 amino acids.

The chain recombines TRBV7-2 with TRBJ2-1; TRBD2 matches at 9 bases. V trimming: 6 bases; J trimming: 6 bases; junction bases outside the gene matches: 6. From germline, CDR1 is SGHTA and CDR2 FQGNSA. The CDR3 sequence is 14 residues long. The CDR3 region has the DNA TGTGCCAGCAGTCGACTAGCGGAGCCCAATGAGCAGTTCTTC. This gives the protein CASSRLAEPNEQFF.

This chain links TRBV9 with TRBJ1-1; a weak D match, TRBD1 (6 bases). Deletions cut 10 bases from V and 0 bases from J, with 10 bases between. Germline V gene sequence: CDR1 SGDLS, CDR2 YYNGEE. The CDR3 is made up of 12 amino acids. CDR3 sequence (DNA): TGTGCCTCCGGGGGCTTGAACACTGAAGCTTTCTTT. Its translation is CASGGLNTEAFF. Using reference TRBV9 and TRBJ1-1 for the parts outside the CDR3, the full variable domain is DSGVTQTPKHLITATGQRVTLRCSPRSGDLSVYWYQQSLDQGLQFLIQYYNGEERAKGNILERFSAQQFPDLHSELNLSSLELGDSALYFCASGGLNTEAFFGQGTRLTVV.

This rearrangement joins TRBV7-2 to TRBJ2-1; 7 positions match TRBD2. V dropped 3 bases and J dropped 9; count of bases not matched to a gene: 8. The CDR3 is 14 amino acids. Germline values: CDR1 SGHTA, CDR2 FQGNSA. The CDR3 sequence: CASSLGGGPSEQFF. The DNA of the CDR3 is TGTGCCAGCAGCTTGGGGGGAGGGCCTAGTGAGCAGTTCTTC.

The V gene is TRBV28, the J gene TRBJ2-2; no clear D gene. This CDR3 has 13 amino acids. From germline, CDR1 is MDHEN and CDR2 SYDVKM. V was pared by 4 bases and J by 3 bases, with 6 bases between. The CDR3 region is CASSSHDTGELFF. CDR3 nucleotide sequence: TGTGCCAGCAGTTCTCATGACACCGGGGAGCTGTTTTTT. The variable domain in full, with the rest retrieved from reference TRBV28 and TRBJ2-2, is DVKVTQSSRYLVKRTGEKVFLECVQDMDHENMFWYRQDPGLGLRLIYFSYDVKMKEKGDIPEGYSVSREKKERFSLILESASTNQTSMYLCASSSHDTGELFFGEGSRLTVL.

The count of this clone is one. An end of the junction does not agree with germline; a read error may underlie this. The same CDR3 also results from other DNA sequences found in this sample. This rearrangement joins TRBV6-5 to TRBJ1-2, with 9 bases identical to TRBD1. This CDR3 has 14 residues. Germline V lookup: CDR1 MNHEY, CDR2 SVGAGI. The CDR3 coding sequence is TGTGCCAGCAGCTACTCGACAGGGGGCTATGGCTACACCTTC. This gives the protein CASSYSTGGYGYTF.